This T cell receptor beta chain derives from a study of PD-L1 blockade in urothelial cancer. Turning to the study itself: Once treatment had started, blood was analyzed at 3 weeks (second dose) and again at 6 weeks.

Clones were sequenced by immunoSEQ multiplex PCR, and TCRdb holds only the in-frame ones, with some missing. The table has 40,000 or so clones, under 90% seen once. Broader study findings: Clones that were tumor-associated expanded more in the blood of durable-benefit patients at 3 weeks. Lower pretreatment blood TCR clonality, under the median, predicted better survival, researchers reported.

V lost 0 bases to trimming and J lost 2 bases, with 8 bases between them. Germline CDR1 is SGHTA and CDR2 is FQGNSA. The CDR3 extends over 15 amino acids. On this clone itself: The antigen is undetermined.

Source: PBMCs, taken around atezolizumab (anti-PD-L1) treatment. V and J are TRBV7-2 and TRBJ1-5; weak D call: TRBD1 (6 bases). The sequence was collected from a man between 60 and 75 years old with urothelial cancer. The CDR3 sequence: CASSLADSRNQPQHF. CDR3 DNA sequence: TGTGCCAGCAGCTTAGCGGACAGCCGCAATCAGCCCCAGCATTTT.